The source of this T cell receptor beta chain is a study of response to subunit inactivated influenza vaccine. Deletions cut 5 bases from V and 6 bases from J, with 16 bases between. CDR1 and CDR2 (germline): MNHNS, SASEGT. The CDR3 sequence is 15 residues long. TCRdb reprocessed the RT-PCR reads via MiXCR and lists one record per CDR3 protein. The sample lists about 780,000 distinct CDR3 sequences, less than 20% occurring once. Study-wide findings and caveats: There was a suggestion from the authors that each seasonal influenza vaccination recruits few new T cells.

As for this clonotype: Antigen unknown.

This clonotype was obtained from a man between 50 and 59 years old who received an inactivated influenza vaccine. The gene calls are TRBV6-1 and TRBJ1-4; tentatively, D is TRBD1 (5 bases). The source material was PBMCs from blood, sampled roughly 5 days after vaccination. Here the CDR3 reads CASSPRQFRHEKLFF. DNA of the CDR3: TGTGCCAGCAGTCCTAGACAGTTCCGCCATGAAAAACTGTTTTTT.